This TCR beta chain originates from a study of T cells in narcolepsy. About the study: Enrolled donors included narcolepsy type 1 or type 2 patients and healthy controls. Notes on the study in general: In some patient and control memory CD4+ samples, autoreactive clones were absent. HCRT-specific and TRIB2-specific autoreactive clonotypes appeared among same-patient CSF and blood CD4+ clonotypes. Healthy controls reportedly lacked the autoreactive clonotypes serially found in patients' blood.

With V trimmed by 4 bases and J by 0 bases, 18 bases remained unmatched. The CDR3 consists of 20 residues. Germline CDR1 LGHNA, CDR2 YSLEER. Assay: immunoSEQ multiplex PCR; the TCRdb copy retains only in-frame clones and omits some. This sample has about 24,000 clones, with approximately 85% found just once. For this clone: Its antigen remains unknown. A far bigger clonotype differs at one base, so this is likely a read error.

The TCR comes from a human donor in good health. Sequencing was carried out using memory (CD45RA-) CD4+ T cells from blood. This chain links TRBV4-3 with TRBJ2-1; 7 nucleotides match TRBD1. The CDR3 region is CASSLEPPGTASSSYNEQFF. DNA for the CDR3: TGCGCCAGCAGCCTAGAACCCCCGGGGACAGCTTCGAGCTCCTACAATGAGCAGTTCTTC.